This T cell receptor beta chain was profiled in a study of cytomegalovirus exposure and HLA in healthy donors. Germline V gives CDR1 SGHNT, CDR2 YYREEE (reference sequence). Trimming shortened V by 5 bases and J by 7 bases, and 12 bases separated the two germline ends. The CDR3 consists of 12 residues. As regards this clone: Its specificity is unknown.

Study-wide points: Investigators reported fewer than 200 TCR beta chains as tied to cytomegalovirus.

The primer mix had 60 Vbeta and 13 Jbeta primers. Measured with immunoSEQ multiplex PCR; TCRdb has only the in-frame clones, and not every one. The sample gives some 130,000 clones, about three quarters of which show up once; about 0.94% is in the top ten. This clonotype was sampled from a human donor in good health. The sequenced material came from PBMCs. The chain carries TRBV5-4 and TRBJ1-2, with D possibly matching TRBD1 (5 bases). CDR3 protein: CASRGEGAGYTF. DNA for the CDR3: TGTGCCAGCAGGGGGGAGGGAGCTGGCTACACCTTC.